The 27 T cell receptor beta chains reported below all come from one sample, sequenced in a study of a mutant IDH1 vaccine in newly diagnosed glioma. This sample's time point: week 35, safety follow-up. Each dose of the vaccine consisted of 300 ug of mutant IDH1 20-mer peptide, with topical imiquimod. Profiled with immunoSEQ multiplex PCR; TCRdb holds only in-frame clones, not every one. Among tens of thousands of clones listed, roughly 74% were seen once. These receptors have no identified antigens. Sample: PBMCs, taken from a glioma patient whose treatment included an IDH1 peptide vaccine. These receptors were obtained from a man in his fifties or sixties with glioma.

This chain uses TRBV15 with TRBJ1-6; 7 bases line up with TRBD1. The CDR3 runs to 15 residues. The junction had 7 bases not matched to a gene; V was cut back by 3 bases and J by 8 bases. Germline V gene data show CDR1 as LNHNV and CDR2 as YYDKDF (reference sequence). The CDR3: CATSRAGGTYSPLHF. The CDR3 DNA reads as TGTGCCACCAGCAGGGCAGGGGGGACTTATTCACCCCTCCACTTT.

The V and J genes are TRBV4-3 and TRBJ1-1; the D gene is possibly TRBD1 (5 bases). V lost 2 bases and J 1 base, leaving 20 bases between the germline ends. CDR3 length: 18 amino acids. Germline CDR1 reads LGHNA; CDR2 reads YSLEER. The CDR3, as DNA: TGCGCCAGCAGCCAAAGGGGAGGTGGGGTAGGAAGGAACACTGAAGCTTTCTTT. Protein product: CASSQRGGGVGRNTEAFF.

The J gene is TRBJ1-1, the V gene TRBV5-1; 9 bases map to TRBD1. The CDR3 totals 18 residues. Germline V CDR1 and CDR2: SGHRS, YFSETQ. Unmatched junction bases numbered 17, after V lost 4 bases and J lost 4 bases. CDR3 DNA sequence: TGCGCCAGCAGCAATATCGGTGGGGGACAGGGAGGGAGCACTGAAGCTTTCTTT. It yields the protein CASSNIGGGQGGSTEAFF.

The V gene is TRBV5-1, the J gene TRBJ2-2, with 7 positions matching TRBD1. Germline trimming cut 7 bases from V and 6 bases from J; bases unmatched to any gene: 15. Germline V lookup: CDR1 SGHRS, CDR2 YFSETQ. This CDR3 comprises 16 residues. CDR3 sequence reads: CASASREGGAPGELFF. DNA for the CDR3: TGCGCCAGCGCCTCCCGGGAAGGGGGCGCGCCCGGGGAGCTGTTTTTT.

This clone appeared a few times. The chain carries TRBV11-3 and TRBJ2-1, with a weak D call TRBD1 (5 bases). CDR1 and CDR2 (germline): SGHNT, YENEEA. The CDR3 totals 13 residues. With 2 bases removed from V and 5 bases from J, the gap between germline ends came to 7 bases. CDR3 sequence: CASSLFRDNEQFF. The CDR3 DNA is TGTGCCAGCAGCTTATTCAGGGACAATGAGCAGTTCTTC.

The chain employs TRBV4-3 and TRBJ1-2; D remains ambiguous. CDR1 LGHNA and CDR2 YSLEER come from the germline V gene. The CDR3 covers 15 residues. With 2 bases removed from V and 7 bases from J, the gap between germline ends came to 17 bases. In DNA form, the CDR3 reads TGCGCCAGCAGCCAATCAACCCGCTCCCCGGGTGGCTACACCTTC. This encodes CASSQSTRSPGGYTF.

The chain carries TRBV27 and TRBJ1-1; D is unresolved. The V gene's germline CDR1 is MNHEY and CDR2 SMNVEV (reference sequence). CDR3 length: 15 residues. Trimming removed 1 base from V and 5 bases from J, with 14 bases in between. The CDR3 loop reads CASSLYRPGRTEAFF. The CDR3 region has the DNA TGTGCCAGCAGTTTATACCGGCCGGGGAGGACTGAAGCTTTCTTT.

This clone was recorded a few times. The J gene is TRBJ1-1, the V gene TRBV2; perhaps TRBD1 as D (5 bases). This CDR3 has 14 amino acids. Germline lookup yields CDR1 SNHLY and CDR2 FYNNEI. The germline V and J ends were trimmed by 4 bases and 0 bases, with 9 bases remaining between them. This CDR3 is CASSVGGVNTEAFF. CDR3 in DNA: TGTGCCAGCAGTGTTGGGGGGGTGAACACTGAAGCTTTCTTT.

This chain links TRBV5-4 with TRBJ1-2; possibly TRBD1 for D (5 bases). Between the trimmed V and J ends, which lost 4 bases and 12 bases, there was a span of 25 bases. CDR1 is SGHNT, CDR2 YYREEE, per germline (reference sequence). CDR3 length equals 15 residues. The CDR3 loop reads CASSPAGRVSTRNTF. The DNA for the CDR3 is TGTGCCAGCAGCCCCGCGGGCAGGGTTTCTACTAGAAACACCTTC. The complete variable domain, with remaining parts taken from reference TRBV5-4 and TRBJ1-2, reads ETGVTQSPTHLIKTRGQQVTLRCSSQSGHNTVSWYQQALGQGPQFIFQYYREEENGRGNFPPRFSGLQFPNYSSELNVNALELDDSALYLCASSPAGRVSTRNTFGSGTRLTVV.

The chain carries TRBV15 and TRBJ1-4; 9 bases line up with TRBD1. Germline CDR1 reads LNHNV; CDR2 reads YYDKDF (reference sequence). The length of the CDR3 is 15 residues. The trim removed 1 base at V and 5 bases at J, leaving 2 bases unmatched. In DNA, the CDR3 is TGTGCCACCAGCAGAGTGGGGACAGGGAATGAAAAACTGTTTTTT. Translated: CATSRVGTGNEKLFF.

V gene TRBV28 combines with J gene TRBJ2-4; TRBD1 agrees at 9 bases. Germline assignment: CDR1 MDHEN and CDR2 SYDVKM. The CDR3 totals 16 residues. J gave up 6 bases and V 6 bases, and 12 bases lay outside the gene matches. In DNA, the CDR3 is TGTGCCAGCAGCCTGGGGACAGGGCGAGGGGGAAACATTCAGTACTTC. Its protein product is CASSLGTGRGGNIQYF.

This clone was picked up a small number of times. The chain has TRBV4-1 and TRBJ1-6, with D unclear. The germline V gene encodes CDR1 MGHRA and CDR2 YSYEKL. Trimming stripped 0 bases from V and 1 base from J, with 4 bases between. The CDR3 has 15 residues. In DNA, the CDR3 is TGCGCCAGCAGCCAAGAGTTGTCCTATAATTCACCCCTCCACTTT. Protein: CASSQELSYNSPLHF.

The V gene is TRBV29-1, the J gene TRBJ2-7; D might be TRBD1 or TRBD2, each matching 5 bases. The CDR3 spans 13 residues. Trimming removed 3 bases at V and 3 bases at J, with 12 bases between. Per the germline V gene, CDR1 is SQVTM and CDR2 is ANQGSEA. This CDR3 is CSVESGGFYEQYF. CDR3 DNA: TGCAGCGTTGAGAGTGGGGGTTTCTACGAGCAGTACTTC.

The genes are TRBV28 and TRBJ2-3; 8 bases are a match to TRBD1. This CDR3 comprises 17 residues. Germline values: CDR1 MDHEN, CDR2 SYDVKM. With V trimmed by 5 bases and J by 7 bases, 17 bases remained unmatched. The CDR3 DNA is TGTGCCAGCAGTAACACCCCGACAGGGGCAGACCAGAATACGCAGTATTTT. It codes for CASSNTPTGADQNTQYF.

This clone has only a few counts. The CDR3 protein is CASSKGLDIQYF. CDR3 in DNA: TGTGCCAGTAGTAAGGGATTGGACATTCAGTACTTC. V gene TRBV19 combines with J gene TRBJ2-4; D is unclear. This CDR3 is 12 amino acids long. Germline CDR1 is LNHDA and CDR2 is SQIVND (reference sequence). Trimming removed 4 bases from V and 8 bases from J, with 9 bases in between. Together with reference TRBV19 and TRBJ2-4, the CDR3 gives the full variable domain: DGGITQSPKYLFRKEGQNVTLSCEQNLNHDAMYWYRQDPGQGLRLIYYSQIVNDFQKGDIAEGYSVSREKKESFPLTVTSAQKNPTAFYLCASSKGLDIQYFGAGTRLSVL.

V gene TRBV2 combines with J gene TRBJ2-2; D is ambiguous. This CDR3 contains 16 residues. CDR1 SNHLY and CDR2 FYNNEI come from the germline V gene. V gave up 2 bases and J gave up 2 bases, with 12 bases separating them. Here the CDR3 DNA reads TGTGCCAGCAGTGAAACCAGGACGAAAAACACCGGGGAGCTGTTTTTT. As protein: CASSETRTKNTGELFF.

The J gene is TRBJ1-3, the V gene TRBV10-3; possible D gene TRBD1, 6 bases. The CDR3 spans 16 residues. The germline CDR1 and CDR2 sequences are ENHRY and SYGVKD. V was clipped by 4 bases and J by 0 bases, with 13 bases between them. As DNA, the CDR3 is TGTGCCATCAGTGGTATCGGACAGAACTCTGGAAACACCATATATTTT. Encoded protein: CAISGIGQNSGNTIYF.

The chain employs TRBV11-2 and TRBJ1-2; a possible D gene is TRBD1 (6 bases). The CDR3 length is 13 residues. Per the germline V gene, CDR1 is SGHAT and CDR2 is FQNNGV. The V end lost 0 bases, the J end lost 4 bases, and 6 bases lay between the germline ends. The CDR3 protein is CASSLETGYGYTF. CDR3 sequence (DNA): TGTGCCAGCAGCTTAGAGACAGGCTATGGCTACACCTTC.

The chain has TRBV29-1 and TRBJ1-1; perhaps TRBD1 as D (5 bases). CDR1 is SQVTM, CDR2 ANQGSEA, per germline. V was cut by 7 bases and J by 1 base, with 10 bases left in between. The CDR3 sequence is 12 residues long. This CDR3 is CSGMTANTEAFF. The CDR3 nucleotides read TGCAGCGGGATGACAGCGAACACTGAAGCTTTCTTT.

This clone was observed a handful of times. The V and J genes are TRBV2 and TRBJ2-2; 10 positions agree with TRBD1. This CDR3 has 17 residues. Germline-derived CDR1 and CDR2 are SNHLY and FYNNEI. J was trimmed by 0 bases and V by 5 bases; bases with no gene match: 6. The CDR3 sequence: CASSIDRGHANTGELFF. DNA of the CDR3: TGTGCCAGCAGTATCGACAGGGGGCACGCGAACACCGGGGAGCTGTTTTTT.

The gene calls are TRBV9 and TRBJ2-5; possible D gene TRBD2, 6 bases. This CDR3 has 14 amino acids. With 5 bases removed from V and 1 base from J, the gap between germline ends came to 12 bases. The germline CDR1 and CDR2 sequences are SGDLS and YYNGEE. CDR3 nucleotides: TGTGCCAGCAGTCTGCCGGGGGTCCAAGAGACCCAGTACTTC. It translates to CASSLPGVQETQYF. Based on the CDR3 plus reference TRBV9 and TRBJ2-5, the full variable domain is DSGVTQTPKHLITATGQRVTLRCSPRSGDLSVYWYQQSLDQGLQFLIQYYNGEERAKGNILERFSAQQFPDLHSELNLSSLELGDSALYFCASSLPGVQETQYFGPGTRLLVL.

V is TRBV27 and J is TRBJ1-1; TRBD1 agrees at 9 bases. In germline, CDR1 is MNHEY, CDR2 SMNVEV (reference sequence). This CDR3 region has 15 residues. V was pared by 5 bases and J by 1 base, with 5 bases of the junction left unmatched. The CDR3 region is CASSHTGGGNTEAFF. DNA of the CDR3: TGTGCCAGCAGTCATACAGGGGGCGGGAACACTGAAGCTTTCTTT.

The chain's CDR3 is CASSSPLTGGNEQFF. In nucleotides, the CDR3 is TGTGCCAGCAGCTCCCCTCTGACAGGCGGCAATGAGCAGTTCTTC. This chain uses TRBV5-6 with TRBJ2-1, with a possible D match to TRBD1 (6 bases). V lost 3 bases and J 6 bases, leaving 16 bases between the germline ends. The CDR3 has 15 amino acids. Germline V gives CDR1 SGHDT, CDR2 YYEEEE.

The V and J genes are TRBV10-3 and TRBJ2-3; D is possibly TRBD1 (5 bases). Germline loops: CDR1 ENHRY, CDR2 SYGVKD. This CDR3 has 15 amino acids. Trimming left V 1 base short and J 0 bases short, with 8 bases between. The CDR3 DNA reads TGTGCCATCAGTGAGTGGGGCGTTAGCACAGATACGCAGTATTTT. Residues: CAISEWGVSTDTQYF.

The chain uses TRBV5-6 and TRBJ1-1; D remains ambiguous. The CDR3 has 11 amino acids. CDR1 and CDR2 (germline): SGHDT, YYEEEE. V was shortened by 2 bases and J by 7 bases, with 6 bases between the two germline ends. The CDR3 coding sequence is TGTGCCAGCAGCTTACGGCGTGAAGCTTTCTTT. It encodes CASSLRREAFF.

The chain recombines TRBV27 with TRBJ1-1; D possibly corresponds to TRBD1 (6 bases). This CDR3 comprises 13 residues. V shed 8 bases and J shed 5 bases, with 15 bases lying between them. CDR1 MNHEY and CDR2 SMNVEV come from the germline V gene (reference sequence). CDR3: CASRKQGGTEAFF. The CDR3 DNA is TGTGCCAGCCGGAAGCAAGGGGGAACTGAAGCTTTCTTT.

This clone was found a few times. The V and J genes are TRBV18 and TRBJ2-2; 9 nucleotides match TRBD1. V lost 3 bases, J lost 4 bases, and 0 bases stayed unmatched. CDR3 length equals 14 residues. Germline V gene lookup returns CDR1 KGHSH and CDR2 LQKENI. The DNA of the CDR3 is TGTGCCAGCTCACCGGACAGGGGCACCGGGGAGCTGTTTTTT. Protein: CASSPDRGTGELFF.